What follows is one T cell receptor beta chain and its context. The target antigen is unknown. This sample is part of a study of shared clonotypes between healthy human individuals. Looking at the study overall: For every donor, three CD4 naive, three CD4 memory, two CD8 naive and one CD8 memory plates were used. General observations from the study: There were few donors, and this limited the genetic and exposure-history diversity represented. For sorted subsets, rarefaction showed incomplete sequencing despite large depth. Investigators collected only blood, and repertoires in tissues likely differ.

In the naive CD8 group, cells lacked CD45RO and were positively selected for CCR7, so terminally differentiated effector memory CD45RA+ cells were left out. The protocol was immunoSEQ multiplex PCR, while the TCRdb copy is restricted to in-frame clones and leaves out a portion. Among some 2 million clones listed, approximately 94% were seen once. V gave up 6 bases and J gave up 2 bases; unmatched junction bases: 4. Germline-derived CDR1 and CDR2 are MNHEY and SVGAGI. The CDR3 runs 14 residues. The receptor comes from a man aged 18 to 35 in good health. The gene calls are TRBV6-5 and TRBJ2-1, with TRBD1 matching over 7 bases. What was sequenced was naive CD8+ T cells sorted from blood. In DNA, the CDR3 is TGTGCCAGCAGGGGGACAGTTCCCTACAATGAGCAGTTCTTC. The encoded protein is CASRGTVPYNEQFF.